These T cell receptor beta chains were read from a single sample in a study of OX40 agonist ivuxolimab in advanced cancers. Generated by immunoSEQ multiplex PCR, the TCRdb table keeps only in-frame clones and is missing some. The repertoire consists of approximately 100,000 clones, with about nine tenths occurring once and the leading ten covering around 1.5%. Material: CD4+ or CD8+ T cells sorted from blood, obtained in a trial of the OX40 agonist ivuxolimab. These receptors were obtained from an adult with an advanced solid tumor such as melanoma, head and neck, liver or kidney cancer. CDR3s leave out the opening cysteine and the closing phenylalanine or tryptophan.

j_gene: TRBJ1-1; v_gene: TRBV19; CDR3aa: ASSTTVATEAF
j_gene: TRBJ1-1; v_gene: TRBV5-1; CDR3aa: ASSLTAGLNTEAF
j_gene: TRBJ1-5; v_gene: TRBV5-6; CDR3aa: ASSLYRGLLGNQPQH
j_gene: TRBJ1-5; v_gene: TRBV6-5; CDR3aa: ASKDITNQPQH
j_gene: TRBJ1-1; v_gene: TRBV5-1; CDR3aa: ASSLGQGLEAF
j_gene: TRBJ2-5; v_gene: TRBV11-2; CDR3aa: ASSLDTGGSKTQY
j_gene: TRBJ2-7; v_gene: TRBV7-2; CDR3aa: ASSGGGYEQY
j_gene: TRBJ1-2; v_gene: TRBV6-6; CDR3aa: ASSPGTNYGYT
j_gene: TRBJ2-3; v_gene: TRBV14; CDR3aa: ASSHTPGLAGGRSTDTQY
j_gene: TRBJ1-1; v_gene: TRBV6-5; CDR3aa: ASSSNRHWTEAF
j_gene: TRBJ2-3; v_gene: TRBV7-2; CDR3aa: ASSLGSGPYTQY
j_gene: TRBJ2-7; v_gene: TRBV14; CDR3aa: ASSQSSGIYEQY
j_gene: TRBJ1-1; v_gene: TRBV18; CDR3aa: ASSPPTMMGSEAF
j_gene: TRBJ2-2; v_gene: TRBV4-3; CDR3aa: ASSPTQLAYTGELF
j_gene: TRBJ2-1; v_gene: TRBV5-1; CDR3aa: ASSLPGTGGNEQF
j_gene: TRBJ2-1; v_gene: TRBV2; CDR3aa: ASSEYRTSLYNEQF
j_gene: TRBJ2-2; v_gene: TRBV27; CDR3aa: ASSFQGTSNAGELF
j_gene: TRBJ1-4; v_gene: TRBV5-1; CDR3aa: ASSPWEGGGNEKLF
j_gene: TRBJ2-6; v_gene: TRBV5-4; CDR3aa: ASGKAGDRSGANVLT
j_gene: TRBJ2-3; v_gene: TRBV11-3; CDR3aa: ASSPRLAGAEDTQY
j_gene: TRBJ2-3; v_gene: TRBV7-6; CDR3aa: ASSGTGAADTQY
j_gene: TRBJ2-7; v_gene: TRBV19; CDR3aa: ASSAGTLSYEQY
j_gene: TRBJ2-7; v_gene: TRBV6-6; CDR3aa: ASSRRGSSYEQY
j_gene: TRBJ2-3; v_gene: TRBV9; CDR3aa: ASSVGGRGTDTQY
j_gene: TRBJ1-2; v_gene: TRBV30; CDR3aa: AWSAGSYGYT
j_gene: TRBJ1-2; v_gene: TRBV5-1; CDR3aa: ASSVTSGTPERSGYT
j_gene: TRBJ2-2; v_gene: TRBV28; CDR3aa: ASSLETGELF
j_gene: TRBJ2-5; v_gene: TRBV6-1; CDR3aa: ASWGSGSETQY
j_gene: TRBJ2-1; v_gene: TRBV5-1; CDR3aa: ASSPDWLLYNEQF
j_gene: TRBJ1-5; v_gene: TRBV6-5; CDR3aa: ASSYAGRDDQPQH
j_gene: TRBJ1-2; v_gene: TRBV11-2; CDR3aa: ASSAGAGPNYGYT
j_gene: TRBJ1-1; v_gene: TRBV15; CDR3aa: ATARDFMSTEAF
j_gene: TRBJ1-2; v_gene: TRBV7-2; CDR3aa: ASSLIGQGNYGYT
j_gene: TRBJ2-3; v_gene: TRBV7-2; CDR3aa: ASSLRTSSGDTQY
j_gene: TRBJ1-1; v_gene: TRBV7-9; CDR3aa: ASSLTEGANEAF
j_gene: TRBJ2-3; v_gene: TRBV5-1; CDR3aa: ASSLTTDTQY
j_gene: TRBJ1-5; v_gene: TRBV5-6; CDR3aa: ASSKTPGTSRMQPQH
j_gene: TRBJ2-1; v_gene: TRBV7-3; CDR3aa: ASSLTGGLAGAYNEQF